This T cell receptor (beta chain) was observed in a study of T cell responses to AZD1222 COVID-19 vaccine. Overall study findings and caveats: Baseline seropositivity characterized only a handful of AZD1222 recipients. White British people made up most donors, females outnumbered males, and clonal diversity was possibly underestimated.

Only in-frame clones appear in the TCRdb table, and some are missing; sequencing was by immunoSEQ multiplex PCR. The table includes roughly 120,000 clones, 88% detected once. About this clone itself: Its antigen is not known.

The V gene's germline CDR1 is SGHKS and CDR2 YYEKEE (reference sequence). This CDR3 has 15 residues. Trimming cost V 5 bases and J 4 bases, with 19 bases left between them. This clonotype was sampled from an adult in good health. The sequencing here drew on peripheral blood, taken on day 0 of MenACWY control vaccination. The rearrangement links TRBV5-5 to TRBJ2-7; maybe TRBD2 (5 bases). CDR3 loop: CASSMSGGRLYEQYF. The DNA for the CDR3 is TGTGCCAGCAGTATGTCGGGCGGGCGCTTGTACGAGCAGTACTTC.